Shown below are 23 T cell receptor beta chains from a single sample sequenced in a study of early T cells in non-severe SARS-CoV-2 infection. TCRdb processed the 5' RACE reads anew with MiXCR; each CDR3 protein has one entry. Altogether under 85,000 distinct CDR3 sequences are present, about 12% being singletons, with the ten largest covering under 3%. Sequencing was carried out using whole blood. The receptors were gathered from an adult who was a healthcare worker with PCR-confirmed SARS-CoV-2 infection or an uninfected control (not recorded which).

The sample holds many counts of this clonotype. The rearrangement links TRBV7-8 to TRBJ2-1; the match to TRBD2 covers 9 bases. Germline CDR1 and CDR2: SGHVS and FQNEAQ. Trimming at V came to 2 bases and at J to 4 bases, leaving 3 bases not matched to a gene. This CDR3 has 15 amino acids. The CDR3 DNA reads as TGTGCCAGCAGCTTATTTAGCGGGGGTTACAATGAGCAGTTCTTC. Translating gives CASSLFSGGYNEQFF.

The table lists this clonotype with many counts. This rearrangement joins TRBV9 to TRBJ2-7; 8 nucleotides match TRBD1. J lost 3 bases, V lost 4 bases, and 12 bases had no gene match. CDR3 length: 16 amino acids. Germline CDR1 is SGDLS and CDR2 is YYNGEE. The CDR3 spells CASSPHGTGNNYEQYF. As DNA, the CDR3 is TGTGCCAGCAGCCCCCACGGGACAGGTAACAACTACGAGCAGTACTTC.

This rearrangement joins TRBV11-2 to TRBJ2-3; maybe TRBD2 (6 bases). CDR3 length equals 15 residues. V shed 5 bases and J shed 2 bases, with 14 bases lying between them. CDR1 and CDR2 from the germline V gene are SGHAT and FQNNGV. The CDR3 DNA follows: TGTGCCAGCAGCGTGACTAGACTCCCCACAGATACGCAGTATTTT. Encoded protein: CASSVTRLPTDTQYF.

The genes are TRBV3-1 and TRBJ2-3; 14 bases match TRBD2. This CDR3 is 17 amino acids long. Germline V gene data show CDR1 as LGHDT and CDR2 as YNNKEL (reference sequence). V lost 4 bases, J lost 2 bases, and 5 bases stayed unmatched. The CDR3 DNA follows: TGTGCCAGCAGCCGGACTAGCGGGGGGTCCTACACAGATACGCAGTATTTT. Translated: CASSRTSGGSYTDTQYF.

The CDR3 loop is CASSFGTGLYEQFF. For the CDR3, the DNA is TGTGCCAGCAGCTTTGGGACAGGGTTATATGAGCAGTTCTTC. The chain links TRBV7-9 to TRBJ2-1; 9 bases align to TRBD1. CDR3 size: 14 residues. V was pared by 3 bases and J by 8 bases, with 5 bases of the junction left unmatched. Per the germline V gene, CDR1 is SEHNR and CDR2 is FQNEAQ (reference sequence).

This clonotype was recorded many times. V and J are TRBV11-3 and TRBJ2-3, with TRBD2 identical over 12 bases. The trim removed 5 bases at V and 2 bases at J, leaving 5 bases unmatched. The germline V gene has CDR1 SGHNT and CDR2 YENEEA. There are 16 residues in the CDR3. The CDR3: CASSLLAGGPTDTQYF. The CDR3 bases are TGTGCCAGCAGCCTCCTAGCGGGGGGGCCCACAGATACGCAGTATTTT.

This chain uses TRBV28 with TRBJ1-1; D perhaps matches TRBD1 (6 bases). Trimming took off 6 bases at V and 0 bases at J, with 14 bases between the two ends. Germline CDR1 is MDHEN and CDR2 is SYDVKM. The CDR3 runs to 15 residues. The CDR3 nucleotides read TGTGCCAGCAGATCTACACAGGGTTTGAACACTGAAGCTTTCTTT. Translating gives CASRSTQGLNTEAFF. Full variable domain (outside the CDR3, taken from reference TRBV28 and TRBJ1-1): DVKVTQSSRYLVKRTGEKVFLECVQDMDHENMFWYRQDPGLGLRLIYFSYDVKMKEKGDIPEGYSVSREKKERFSLILESASTNQTSMYLCASRSTQGLNTEAFFGQGTRLTVV.

V and J are TRBV7-9 and TRBJ2-3, with D possibly being TRBD2 (6 bases). The CDR3 is 13 residues long. V dropped 5 bases and J dropped 7 bases, with 13 bases sitting between them. From germline, CDR1 is SEHNR and CDR2 FQNEAQ (reference sequence). The CDR3 DNA follows: TGTGCCAGCAGCCTAGGAGGGCGCAATACGCAGTATTTT. This sequence encodes CASSLGGRNTQYF. The whole variable domain, filled in from reference TRBV7-9 and TRBJ2-3, reads DTGVSQNPRHKITKRGQNVTFRCDPISEHNRLYWYRQTLGQGPEFLTYFQNEAQLEKSRLLSDRFSAERPKGSFSTLEIQRTEQGDSAMYLCASSLGGRNTQYFGPGTRLTVL.

This clonotype showed up just a few times. The V call is TRBV20-1, the J call TRBJ1-1; no clear D. The CDR3 is made up of 13 amino acids. Trimming took 5 bases from V and 7 from J, leaving 17 bases between them. Germline lookup yields CDR1 DFQATT and CDR2 SNEGSKA (reference sequence). The CDR3 region has the DNA TGCAGTGCTTTATGGAGCCACGTGAGTGAAGCTTTCTTT. It yields the protein CSALWSHVSEAFF.

In this sample, this clonotype turned up a few times. The J gene is TRBJ2-7, the V gene TRBV12-5; D is unclear. V lost 6 bases to trimming and J lost 2 bases, with 8 bases between them. This CDR3 has 12 amino acids. Looked up from germline, CDR1 is LGHNT and CDR2 is FRNRAP. CDR3 amino acids: CASGNWAYEQYF. The CDR3 DNA reads TGTGCTAGTGGCAACTGGGCCTACGAGCAGTACTTC. Together with reference TRBV12-5 and TRBJ2-7, the CDR3 gives the full variable domain: DARVTQTPRHKVTEMGQEVTMRCQPILGHNTVFWYRQTMMQGLELLAYFRNRAPLDDSGMPKDRFSAEMPDATLATLKIQPSEPRDSAVYFCASGNWAYEQYFGPGTRLTVT.

V gene TRBV5-1 combines with J gene TRBJ1-1, with D unclear. Germline V gives CDR1 SGHRS, CDR2 YFSETQ. V gave up 4 bases and J gave up 1 base, with 8 bases separating them. This CDR3 is built from 13 residues. Written as DNA, the CDR3 is TGCGCCAGCAGCAGCTTACAGAACACTGAAGCTTTCTTT. Translating it yields CASSSLQNTEAFF.

There are a few counts of this clonotype. The rearrangement links TRBV6-1 to TRBJ2-7; D not resolved. V was shortened by 2 bases and J by 2 bases, with 7 bases between the two germline ends. The CDR3 is 13 residues long. CDR1 and CDR2 from the germline V gene are MNHNS and SASEGT. This CDR3 is CASSELRPYEQYF. For the CDR3, the DNA is TGTGCCAGCAGTGAACTACGGCCCTACGAGCAGTACTTC.

In nucleotides, the CDR3 is TGTGCCAGCAGCTCCGGACAGGGTGTAGGCAATGAGCAGTTCTTC. Translating it yields CASSSGQGVGNEQFF. This sequence joins TRBV7-6 and TRBJ2-1; 8 nucleotides line up with TRBD1. The CDR3 has 15 residues. The J segment lost 6 bases and the V segment lost 4 bases, leaving 8 bases of the junction unmatched. The germline V gene has CDR1 SGHVS and CDR2 FNYEAQ.

The chain links TRBV7-8 to TRBJ2-5, with TRBD2 as a possible D gene (6 bases). V dropped 5 bases and J dropped 9 bases, with 10 bases sitting between them. CDR1 and CDR2 from the germline V gene are SGHVS and FQNEAQ. The CDR3 is 11 residues long. The CDR3 DNA reads TGTGCCAGCAGCGACGGGAGCGCCCAGTACTTC. This codes for CASSDGSAQYF.

About this clonotype itself: A single base separates this from a much larger clone, so it may be a read error. V usage is TRBV13 and J usage is TRBJ2-7; D could derive from TRBD1 or TRBD2 (5 bases each). The CDR3 length is 17 residues. The germline CDR1 and CDR2 sequences are PRHDT and FYEKMQ (reference sequence). The CDR3 reads CARSLGPGRQAEQQQYF. The CDR3 DNA follows: TGTGCCAGAAGCTTAGGCCCGGGACGGCAGGCGGAACAACAGCAGTACTTC.

This clonotype has a count of ten or more. The chain has TRBV10-2 and TRBJ1-1; perhaps TRBD1 as D (5 bases). The CDR3 is made up of 15 amino acids. Germline-derived CDR1 and CDR2 are WSHSY and SAAADI. With 11 bases removed from V and 7 bases from J, the gap between germline ends came to 26 bases. The DNA of the CDR3 is TGCGCCGGTCGGGGGGTTTTGTTGGTTGGTGATGAAGCTTTCTTT. It encodes CAGRGVLLVGDEAFF.

This clonotype has at least ten counts. This chain joins TRBV7-6 and TRBJ2-7; TRBD2 might be the D (7 bases). Germline V gene lookup returns CDR1 SGHVS and CDR2 FNYEAQ. This CDR3 has 14 amino acids. The V and J ends lost 0 bases and 5 bases respectively, with 11 bases between them. The CDR3 nucleotides read TGTGCCAGCAGCTTAGCGCCGGGGGGCAACGAGCAGTACTTC. Translated, it gives CASSLAPGGNEQYF.

This clonotype has at least ten counts. V and J are TRBV5-5 and TRBJ2-1, with 9 bases lining up with TRBD2. The CDR3 is 16 residues long. V lost 0 bases and J lost 2; bases outside the gene matches: 3. Germline V lookup: CDR1 SGHKS, CDR2 YYEKEE (reference sequence). CDR3 loop: CASSLELAGAYNEQFF. Written as DNA, the CDR3 is TGTGCCAGCAGCTTGGAGTTAGCGGGGGCCTACAATGAGCAGTTCTTC.

V gene TRBV7-2 combines with J gene TRBJ2-7, with D hard to call. Trimming pared 3 bases from V and 1 base from J, leaving 10 bases between. The CDR3 has 14 amino acids. CDR1 SGHTA and CDR2 FQGNSA come from the germline V gene. CDR3 residues: CASSFRIESYEQYF. CDR3 bases: TGTGCCAGCAGCTTTAGGATAGAATCCTACGAGCAGTACTTC.

A few counts support this clonotype. The chain couples TRBV7-6 to TRBJ2-1; maybe TRBD1 (6 bases). The CDR3 extends over 16 amino acids. Between the trimmed V and J ends, which lost 0 bases and 4 bases, there was a span of 13 bases. Germline V gene data show CDR1 as SGHVS and CDR2 as FNYEAQ. The CDR3 reads CASSLAHRAWYNEQFF. The CDR3 region has the DNA TGTGCCAGCAGCTTAGCGCACAGGGCCTGGTACAATGAGCAGTTCTTC.

The sample holds many counts of this clonotype. This chain connects TRBV6-6 to TRBJ1-1; D gene ambiguous. Deletions cut 7 bases from V and 6 bases from J, with 15 bases between. This CDR3 is built from 13 residues. The V gene's germline CDR1 is MNHNY and CDR2 SVGAGI (reference sequence). CDR3 in DNA: TGTGCCAGCACCCGGACTAGTCACCCTGAAGCTTTCTTT. Protein: CASTRTSHPEAFF.

In its sample, this clonotype was seen a few times. The rearrangement links TRBV20-1 to TRBJ2-3; 9 positions match TRBD2. The germline CDR1 and CDR2 sequences are DFQATT and SNEGSKA (reference sequence). Trimming took 6 bases from V and 6 from J; bases not matched to a gene: 13. The CDR3 has 15 residues. CDR3 region: CSAITGTSKLDTQYF. The CDR3 DNA reads TGCAGTGCCATCACAGGGACTAGCAAGCTCGATACGCAGTATTTT.

The rearrangement links TRBV6-5 to TRBJ1-6; no reliable D call. CDR1 is MNHEY, CDR2 SVGAGI, per germline. This CDR3 is built from 15 residues. Trimming took 1 base from V and 7 from J, leaving 11 bases between them. This CDR3 reads CASSYLRESNSPLHF. The CDR3 DNA reads as TGTGCCAGCAGTTACTTACGGGAAAGCAATTCACCCCTCCACTTT.